A selection of T cell receptor beta chains follows, all from one sample in a study of spatial heterogeneity in lung cancer. MiXCR, applied by TCRdb to the 5' RACE reads, yields one record per CDR3 protein. The sample has under 75,000 distinct CDR3 sequences; 10% to 15% are singletons. The material sequenced was PBMCs, taken at surgery. These receptor sequences come from a male donor with early-stage non-small cell lung cancer. Each CDR3 is given with its conserved first and last residue. Fields, in order: CDR3 DNA, CDR3 protein, clone size, V gene, J gene, D gene. The D gene is left open where the match is weak. Clone sizes are given selectively: once, few, many, or a class where the clone is expanded.

TGTGCCAGCAGCAAAGCGCGGCCCCAGGGGAACTCCACAGATACGCAGTATTTT	CASSKARPQGNSTDTQYF	few	TRBV21-1	TRBJ2-3	NA
TGTGCCAGCACCTTAGCGGGCAACTCCTACAATGAGCAGTTCTTC	CASTLAGNSYNEQFF	few	TRBV7-2	TRBJ2-1	TRBD2
TGTGCCAGCAGTCCAATCCCGGGGAATTCACCCCTCCACTTT	CASSPIPGNSPLHF	many	TRBV7-2	TRBJ1-6	NA
TGTGCCTGGAGTGAAGAGAGTACTGGGGGGGGCTATGGCTACACCTTC	CAWSEESTGGGYGYTF	many	TRBV30	TRBJ1-2	NA
TGTGCCAGCAGCTTTCTAGCGGGAGCCGAGCAGTACTTC	CASSFLAGAEQYF	NA	TRBV7-2	TRBJ2-7	TRBD2
TGTGCCAGCAGTGCCTATCAGCGGGAGGGCCGCATGTATTTT	CASSAYQREGRMYF	NA	TRBV2	TRBJ2-3	TRBD2
TGTGCCAGCAGCGTTGCGTTCGTGGGAGATTTCTTCTTC	CASSVAFVGDFFF	few	TRBV9	TRBJ2-1	NA
TGTGCCAGCAGCGTCACGGGCCGCTACAATGAGCAGTTCTTC	CASSVTGRYNEQFF	NA	TRBV7-2	TRBJ2-1	NA
TGTGCCACCAGTGAGGGGTCGCCAGGGGGCCCTGAGACCCAGTACTTC	CATSEGSPGGPETQYF	NA	TRBV24-1	TRBJ2-5	TRBD1
TGTGCCAGCAGTCCAGCACCGGGACCTAGACATGGAAACACCATATATTTT	CASSPAPGPRHGNTIYF	NA	TRBV12-3/TRBV12-4	TRBJ1-3	NA
TGTGCCACCAGTGAACCAGGGGGCACCGGGGAGCTGTTTTTT	CATSEPGGTGELFF	many	TRBV24-1	TRBJ2-2	TRBD1
TGTGCCAGCAGCCAAAAGGGGCAGGGGTTGAAGGAGCTGTTTTTT	CASSQKGQGLKELFF	many	TRBV3-1	TRBJ2-2	NA
TGCAGCGTTATTAGACAGGGGTCAACTGAAGCTTTCTTT	CSVIRQGSTEAFF	NA	TRBV29-1	TRBJ1-1	TRBD1
TGTGCCAGCTCACTGAGACACCCTCCAGATACGCAGTATTTT	CASSLRHPPDTQYF	few	TRBV18	TRBJ2-3	NA
TGTGCCAGCAGTGCCCCATCCGGGGGGGCGTACTACGAGCAGTACTTC	CASSAPSGGAYYEQYF	NA	TRBV2	TRBJ2-7	TRBD2
TGTGCCATCAGTGGCATACATGGAGAGACCCAGTACTTC	CAISGIHGETQYF	many	TRBV10-3	TRBJ2-5	NA
TGTGCCAGCAGTTACTTGACAGGGGTGAGTGATCAGCCCCAGCATTTT	CASSYLTGVSDQPQHF	NA	TRBV6-6	TRBJ1-5	TRBD1
TGTGCCAGCTCACCACAGACAGGGGGCGCAGATACGCAGTATTTT	CASSPQTGGADTQYF	few	TRBV18	TRBJ2-3	TRBD1
TGTGCCAGCAGCTTAAGGGCTAGCGGGGGGCCCGCGGGCGAGCAGTACTTC	CASSLRASGGPAGEQYF	NA	TRBV7-2	TRBJ2-7	TRBD2
TGTGCCAGTGAATGGCAGGGACACACCGGGGAGCTGTTTTTT	CASEWQGHTGELFF	few	TRBV19	TRBJ2-2	NA
TGTGCCAGCAGCCCAACGACCTACGAGCAGTACTTC	CASSPTTYEQYF	NA	TRBV7-2	TRBJ2-7	NA
TGCAGCGTCAGGGGGCCGGGCCTGAACACTGAAGCTTTCTTT	CSVRGPGLNTEAFF	NA	TRBV29-1	TRBJ1-1	TRBD1
TGCAGTGCTAGCCCAATAGCGGGAGGGCCGGGGAACATTCAGTACTTC	CSASPIAGGPGNIQYF	many	TRBV20-1	TRBJ2-4	TRBD2
TGTGCCAGCAGTCCCTATAGCAATCAGCCCCAGCATTTT	CASSPYSNQPQHF	few	TRBV6-6	TRBJ1-5	NA
TGTGCCACCAGCAGAGATTACAGGGGTTCTTTAGCGTACTTC	CATSRDYRGSLAYF	many	TRBV15	TRBJ2-7	TRBD1
TGCAGTGCTAGTGGTCAAAGAGAGCAGTTCTTC	CSASGQREQFF	few	TRBV20-1	TRBJ2-1	NA
TGTGCCAGCAGACCGGACACCGCCACCGGGGAGCTGTTTTTT	CASRPDTATGELFF	many	TRBV12-3/TRBV12-4	TRBJ2-2	NA
TGTGCCAGCCGGGGACGGAAAGAGACCCAGTACTTC	CASRGRKETQYF	NA	TRBV6-1	TRBJ2-5	NA
TGTGCCAGCAGTTTACCCGGCGGATTCTATGGCTACACCTTC	CASSLPGGFYGYTF	few	TRBV28	TRBJ1-2	NA
TGTGCCAGCAGCTTAGGGCGGGGATATGAAGCTTTCTTT	CASSLGRGYEAFF	few	TRBV7-8	TRBJ1-1	NA
TGCAGTGCTAGTATGACGGGGAGCTCTGGAAACACCATATATTTT	CSASMTGSSGNTIYF	NA	TRBV20-1	TRBJ1-3	NA
TGTGCCAGCAGCTTTCGCCCGGGGCTAGCGGGAGTAACCGGGGAGCTGTTTTTT	CASSFRPGLAGVTGELFF	NA	TRBV7-3	TRBJ2-2	TRBD2
TGTGCCTGGAGTCCTATGACAGGCTTGCGCTTC	CAWSPMTGLRF	NA	TRBV30	TRBJ2-7	NA
TGTGCCAGCAGCATCCGACTAGCTGTGGAGCAGTTCTTC	CASSIRLAVEQFF	few	TRBV5-6	TRBJ2-1	TRBD2
TGTGCCAGCAGCCAGGGCACTAGCGGCCTCCCCAATACGCAGTATTTT	CASSQGTSGLPNTQYF	many	TRBV3-1	TRBJ2-3	TRBD2
TGTGCCAGCAGCAGAACAGGGTACAATGAGCAGTTCTTC	CASSRTGYNEQFF	few	TRBV12-3/TRBV12-4	TRBJ2-1	NA
TGCAGTGCTAGCAAAACTAGCGGGAGCGATGAGCAGTTCTTC	CSASKTSGSDEQFF	few	TRBV20-1	TRBJ2-1	TRBD2
TGTGCCAGTAGGGGAACCGGGACAATCCATGAGCAGTTCTTC	CASRGTGTIHEQFF	NA	TRBV2	TRBJ2-1	NA
TGTGCCAGCAGCTCCCCCGGTGCCATCTCCTACAATGAGCAGTTCTTC	CASSSPGAISYNEQFF	many	TRBV7-9	TRBJ2-1	NA
TGTGCCAGCAGCAGAGGGACTAGCGGACGCACAGATACGCAGTATTTT	CASSRGTSGRTDTQYF	NA	TRBV9	TRBJ2-3	TRBD2
TGTGCCAGCAGGCCCCAAGCAGATACGCAGTATTTT	CASRPQADTQYF	NA	TRBV2	TRBJ2-3	NA
TGTGCCACCAGTGTCCCAAACTCCTACAATGAGCAGTTCTTC	CATSVPNSYNEQFF	NA	TRBV24-1	TRBJ2-1	NA
TGCAGCGTTGGGCCTAGGACGGGCGAGCAGTACTTC	CSVGPRTGEQYF	many	TRBV29-1	TRBJ2-7	NA
TGCGCCAGCAGCTTGAATTTACAGGGAGATTCCTCCTATAATTCACCCCTCCACTTT	CASSLNLQGDSSYNSPLHF	NA	TRBV5-1	TRBJ1-6	NA
TGTGCCAGTAGTATAAACCGCGCAGATACGCAGTATTTT	CASSINRADTQYF	few	TRBV19	TRBJ2-3	NA
TGTGCCATCAGTGACGAGAGCGTCACCTACGAGCAGTACTTC	CAISDESVTYEQYF	NA	TRBV10-3	TRBJ2-7	NA
TGCAGTGTCGCGGACGGTCAGCCCCAGCATTTT	CSVADGQPQHF	many	TRBV20-1	TRBJ1-5	NA
TGTGCCATCAGTGAGTTCAACTTGGGTGAGCAGTTCTTC	CAISEFNLGEQFF	many	TRBV10-3	TRBJ2-1	NA
TGCAGTGTGGCGACAGACCAAGAGACCCAGTACTTC	CSVATDQETQYF	few	TRBV20-1	TRBJ2-5	NA
TGCAGCGGGGAGGCCATGAACACTGAAGCTTTCTTT	CSGEAMNTEAFF	NA	TRBV29-1	TRBJ1-1	NA